The 3 T cell receptor beta chains presented below share a single source sample, sequenced in a study of blood T cell repertoires in COVID-19. Profiled with immunoSEQ multiplex PCR; TCRdb holds only in-frame clones, not every one. The sample includes 250,000 to 300,000 clones, around 89% seen only once; the top ten take 8.8%. The sequenced material came from PBMCs or T cells enriched from blood (not recorded which). These receptors all come from a man aged 40-49 years who had recovered from COVID-19.

The rearrangement uses TRBV7-9 and TRBJ1-3; possible D gene TRBD1, 6 bases. V lost 1 base and J 0 bases, leaving 10 bases between the germline ends. This CDR3 contains 16 residues. Germline V gives CDR1 SEHNR, CDR2 FQNEAQ (reference sequence). CDR3 residues: CASSLGDIGSGNTIYF. In DNA form, the CDR3 reads TGTGCCAGCAGCTTAGGGGACATAGGCTCTGGAAACACCATATATTTT.

The chain couples TRBV29-1 to TRBJ2-5, with 8 bases identical to TRBD1. This CDR3 spans 13 amino acids. With V trimmed by 1 base and J by 6 bases, 4 bases remained unmatched. Germline-derived CDR1 and CDR2 are SQVTM and ANQGSEA. This chain's CDR3 is CSVEATGAKTQYF. The DNA of the CDR3 is TGCAGCGTTGAAGCGACAGGGGCAAAGACCCAGTACTTC.

The gene calls are TRBV7-9 and TRBJ2-7, with 14 nucleotides matching TRBD2. With 3 bases clipped from V and 2 bases from J, the junction kept 9 bases outside the gene matches. This CDR3 has 18 amino acids. Looked up from germline, CDR1 is SEHNR and CDR2 is FQNEAQ (reference sequence). The CDR3 DNA follows: TGTGCCAGCAGCTTTTCCGGGACTAGCGGGAGTTTACCCTACGAGCAGTACTTC. Encoded protein: CASSFSGTSGSLPYEQYF.